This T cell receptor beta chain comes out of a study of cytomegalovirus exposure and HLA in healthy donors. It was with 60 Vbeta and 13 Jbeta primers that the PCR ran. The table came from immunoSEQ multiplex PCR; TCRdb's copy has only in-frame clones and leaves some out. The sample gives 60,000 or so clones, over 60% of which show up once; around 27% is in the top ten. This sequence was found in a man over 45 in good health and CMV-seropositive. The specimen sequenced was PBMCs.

In nucleotides, the CDR3 is TGTGCCAGCAGTGAAGCGGCGGGCTCTGGCTACACCTTC. Its protein product is CASSEAAGSGYTF. The rearrangement uses TRBV6-1 and TRBJ1-2; D gene uncertain. The CDR3 extends over 13 amino acids. V was shortened by 0 bases and J by 7 bases, with 9 bases between the two germline ends. Germline V gene lookup returns CDR1 MNHNS and CDR2 SASEGT.